This entry describes one T cell receptor beta chain. Its cognate antigen is unknown. At one end the junction does not follow the germline gene, possibly because of a read error. The sample comes from a study of Ad26.COV2.S vaccination and SARS-CoV-2 variants. Whole-study context: Donor got 5x10^10 or 1x10^11 viral particles of Ad26.COV2.S.

Treatment: over 15 received Ad26.COV2.S at low or high dose, single or two shots; 5 received placebo; per-sample allocation not given. The samples were gathered on day 63 after the first injection of vaccine or placebo. There are 15 residues in the CDR3. Germline V gene lookup returns CDR1 SSHAT and CDR2 FNYEAQ (reference sequence). Notes on the study in general: Spike-specific TCR breadth in vaccine recipients exceeded that seen in placebo recipients. After vaccination, reports described spike-specific CD8+ and CD4+ T cell responses as showing substantial breadth.

TCRdb keeps only in-frame clones here, not all; method: immunoSEQ multiplex PCR. The top ten hold about 1.5% of the sample, which has under 600,000 clones, 89% seen once. This rearrangement joins TRBV7-7 to TRBJ2-5; D may be TRBD1 (7 bases). The sequence was obtained from a person aged 18-65 years who received the Ad26.COV2.S COVID-19 vaccine or a placebo. The sequencing here drew on peripheral blood, taken in a trial of Ad26.COV2.S vaccine versus placebo. In DNA, the CDR3 is TGTGCTAGCAGCTTAACGGGGGACAGACAAGAGACCCAGTACTTC. Protein sequence: CASSLTGDRQETQYF.